This TCR beta chain was sequenced in a study of T cells in women clearing cervical HPV infection. Study overall: For cases, blood was sampled a median about 150 days after lesion detection, interquartile range about 90 to 230 days. Whole-study findings and limits: Unknown T-cell numbers per sample may underlie the richness differences. Timing of associations relative to infection is unclear; T-cell subsets were not isolated.

Libraries were prepared by immunoSEQ multiplex PCR; TCRdb keeps only in-frame clonotypes and omits some of them. The record lists 34,000 or so clones, of which the ten most abundant hold about 4.4%. The germline CDR1 and CDR2 sequences are WNHNN and SYGVQD (reference sequence). The CDR3 sequence is 14 residues long. Notes on this clone: The antigen is not known. The read terminates 3 residues ahead of where the CDR3 ends, so the germline J gene completes it.

Dot-blot hybridization genotyped cervical HPV amplified with MY09/MY11 PCR. The sample comprised blood buffy coat. The TCR sequence derives from a woman between 18 and 75 years old with a cervical HPV16 infection that either progressed to CIN3+ or cleared (not recorded which). The rearrangement joins TRBV10-1 to TRBJ2-3; 9 bases align to TRBD2. This CDR3 is CASGSGTSQETQYF. Incomplete CDR3 DNA: TGCGCCAGCGGTTCCGGGACTAGCCAAGAGACG.